Below, 3 T cell receptor beta chains from the same sample are listed, as sequenced in a study of blood T cell repertoires in COVID-19. Method: immunoSEQ multiplex PCR; TCRdb's copy keeps in-frame clones and lacks some. Of about 400,000 clones in the sample, more than 70% were seen once. Sequenced sample: PBMCs or T cells enriched from blood (not recorded which). These receptors all come from a middle-aged man in a cohort exposed to, infected with or recovered from COVID-19 (not recorded which).

The chain joins TRBV11-2 to TRBJ1-6; D is unclear. Germline CDR1 is SGHAT and CDR2 is FQNNGV. The V end lost 4 bases, the J end lost 6 bases, and 19 bases lay between the germline ends. The CDR3 runs to 17 residues. This CDR3 is CASSSTTTRAANSPLHF. DNA for the CDR3: TGTGCCAGCAGCTCAACGACGACGAGGGCAGCTAATTCACCCCTCCACTTT.

In this sample, this clone turned up a few times. The genes are TRBV2 and TRBJ2-2, with 12 bases aligning to TRBD2. This CDR3 is 15 amino acids long. J was trimmed by 7 bases and V by 4 bases; bases with no gene match: 4. In germline, CDR1 is SNHLY, CDR2 FYNNEI. In nucleotides, the CDR3 is TGTGCCAGCAGTGGGACTAGCGGGATGGGCGGGGAGCTGTTTTTT. Translation: CASSGTSGMGGELFF.

The rearrangement links TRBV7-8 to TRBJ2-5, with 13 nucleotides matching TRBD2. V lost 5 bases to trimming and J lost 3 bases; unmatched junction nucleotides: 12. This CDR3 region has 18 residues. Germline V gene sequence: CDR1 SGHVS, CDR2 FQNEAQ. The CDR3 DNA is TGTGCCAGCAGCCCCCGGACTAGCGGGAGCCCCGAGGAAGAGACCCAGTACTTC. Translation gives CASSPRTSGSPEEETQYF.